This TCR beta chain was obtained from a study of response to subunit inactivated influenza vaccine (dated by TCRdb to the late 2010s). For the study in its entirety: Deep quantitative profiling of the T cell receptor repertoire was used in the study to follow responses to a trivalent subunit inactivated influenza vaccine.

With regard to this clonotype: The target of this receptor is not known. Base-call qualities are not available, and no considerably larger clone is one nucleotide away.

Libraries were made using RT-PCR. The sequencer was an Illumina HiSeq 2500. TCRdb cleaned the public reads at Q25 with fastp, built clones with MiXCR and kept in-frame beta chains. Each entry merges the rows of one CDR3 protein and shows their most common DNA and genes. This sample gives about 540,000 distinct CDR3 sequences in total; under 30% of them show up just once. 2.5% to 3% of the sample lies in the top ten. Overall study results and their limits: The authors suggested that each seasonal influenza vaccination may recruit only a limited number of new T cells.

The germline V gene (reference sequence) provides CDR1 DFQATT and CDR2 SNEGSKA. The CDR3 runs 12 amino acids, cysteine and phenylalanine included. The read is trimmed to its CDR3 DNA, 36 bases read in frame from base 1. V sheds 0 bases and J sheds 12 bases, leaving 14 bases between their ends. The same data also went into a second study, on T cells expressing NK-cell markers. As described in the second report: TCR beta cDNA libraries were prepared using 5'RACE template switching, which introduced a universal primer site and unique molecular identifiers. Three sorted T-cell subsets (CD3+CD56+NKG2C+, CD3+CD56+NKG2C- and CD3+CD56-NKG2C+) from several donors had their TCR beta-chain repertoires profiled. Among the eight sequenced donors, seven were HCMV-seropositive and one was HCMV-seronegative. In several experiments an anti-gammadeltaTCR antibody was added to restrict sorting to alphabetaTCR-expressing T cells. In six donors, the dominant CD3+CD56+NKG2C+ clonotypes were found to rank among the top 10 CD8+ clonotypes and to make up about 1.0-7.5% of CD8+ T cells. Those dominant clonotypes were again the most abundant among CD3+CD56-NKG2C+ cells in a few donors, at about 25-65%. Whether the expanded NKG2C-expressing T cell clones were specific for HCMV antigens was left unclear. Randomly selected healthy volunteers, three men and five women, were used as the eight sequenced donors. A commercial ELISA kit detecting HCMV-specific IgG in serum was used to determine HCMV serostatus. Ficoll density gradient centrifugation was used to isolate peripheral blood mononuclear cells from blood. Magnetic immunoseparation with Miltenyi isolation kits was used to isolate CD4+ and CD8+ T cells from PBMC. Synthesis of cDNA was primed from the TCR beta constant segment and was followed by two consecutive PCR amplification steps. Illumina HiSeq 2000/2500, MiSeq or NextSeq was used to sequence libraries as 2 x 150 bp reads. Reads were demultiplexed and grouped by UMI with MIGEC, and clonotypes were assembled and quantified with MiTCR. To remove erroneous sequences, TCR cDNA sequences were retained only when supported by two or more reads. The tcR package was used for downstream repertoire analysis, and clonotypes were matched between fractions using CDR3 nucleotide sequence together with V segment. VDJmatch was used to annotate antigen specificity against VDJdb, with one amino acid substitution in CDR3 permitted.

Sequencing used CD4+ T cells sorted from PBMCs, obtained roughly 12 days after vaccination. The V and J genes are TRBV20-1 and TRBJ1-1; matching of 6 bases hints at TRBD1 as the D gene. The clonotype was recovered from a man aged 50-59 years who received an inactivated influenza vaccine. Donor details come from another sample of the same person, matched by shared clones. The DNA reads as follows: TGCAGTGCTAGAGAGGGGGCGCGGGGAACTTTCTTT. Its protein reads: CSAREGARGTFF.